Each of the 4 T cell receptor beta chains below was sequenced from the same sample in a study of shared clonotypes between healthy human individuals. Method: immunoSEQ multiplex PCR; TCRdb's copy keeps in-frame clones and lacks some. The sample consists of 400,000 to 600,000 clones, around 75% of them appearing once. Sequencing was carried out using PBMCs. These receptors were taken from a middle-aged woman in good health. Some clones in this sample may be carry-over from other donors' samples.

This chain joins TRBV13 and TRBJ2-3; D could derive from TRBD1 or TRBD2 (5 bases each). The CDR3 has 16 amino acids. Germline loops: CDR1 PRHDT, CDR2 FYEKMQ (reference sequence). The V end lost 5 bases, the J end lost 4 bases, and 19 bases lay between the germline ends. This chain's CDR3 is CASSPAGAVYPDTQYF. The CDR3 DNA sequence: TGTGCCAGCAGCCCTGCCGGGGCGGTTTATCCAGATACGCAGTATTTT. The full variable domain, with the rest looked up from reference TRBV13 and TRBJ2-3, is AAGVIQSPRHLIKEKRETATLKCYPIPRHDTVYWYQQGPGQDPQFLISFYEKMQSDKGSIPDRFSAQQFSDYHSELNMSSLELGDSALYFCASSPAGAVYPDTQYFGPGTRLTVL.

Note on this clone: The same CDR3 also results from other DNA sequences found in this sample. V gene TRBV7-2 combines with J gene TRBJ1-5; no reliable D call. The V end lost 1 base, the J end lost 0 bases, and 1 base lay between the germline ends. The CDR3 sequence is 13 residues long. CDR1 is SGHTA, CDR2 FQGNSA, per germline. In nucleotides, the CDR3 is TGTGCCAGCAGCTTAGTTAGCAATCAGCCCCAGCATTTT. This encodes CASSLVSNQPQHF. The variable domain in full, with the rest retrieved from reference TRBV7-2 and TRBJ1-5, is GAGVSQSPSNKVTEKGKDVELRCDPISGHTALYWYRQSLGQGLEFLIYFQGNSAPDKSGLPSDRFSAERTGGSVSTLTIQRTQQEDSAVYLCASSLVSNQPQHFGDGTRLSIL.

The rearrangement joins TRBV7-6 to TRBJ1-2; the D is unclear. The CDR3 loop spans 11 amino acids. Germline assignment: CDR1 SGHVS and CDR2 FNYEAQ. Trimming cost V 4 bases and J 6 bases, with 6 bases left between them. The CDR3 protein is CASSSRDGYTF. CDR3 nucleotide sequence: TGTGCCAGCAGCTCAAGGGATGGCTACACCTTC.

The chain couples TRBV9 to TRBJ1-3, with TRBD1 as a possible D gene (5 bases). Germline assignment: CDR1 SGDLS and CDR2 YYNGEE. This CDR3 region has 16 residues. Trimming stripped 1 base from V and 4 bases from J, with 15 bases between. The CDR3 nucleotides are TGTGCCAGCAGCGTAAATGTCGGAGGGGACGGAAACACCATATATTTT. Translating it yields CASSVNVGGDGNTIYF.